Listed below are T cell receptor beta chains from one sample, sequenced in a study of metastatic and nonmetastatic thyroid tumors. MiXCR reprocessed the PCR reads for TCRdb. The sample lists about 34,000 clones, 35% seen once, with 22% in the top ten. The material sequenced was tumor tissue. These TCRs come from a female donor with papillary thyroid cancer or a benign thyroid nodule (not recorded which). Some clones in this sample may be carry-over from other donors' samples. CDR3s include the opening cysteine and the closing phenylalanine or tryptophan. Fields, in order: clone size, D gene, V gene, J gene, CDR3 protein, CDR3 DNA. A D gene is named only where the DNA matches it firmly. Part of the rows lack a size; the others show once, few, many or a class for expanded clones.

few	.	TRBV27	TRBJ1-1	CASSSLGYEAFF	TGTGCCAGCAGTTCCTTAGGGTATGAAGCTTTCTTT
few	TRBD2	TRBV28	TRBJ2-1	CASSSCTSGSSEQFF	TGTGCCAGCAGTTCCTGTACTAGCGGGAGTTCTGAGCAGTTCTTC
few	.	TRBV20-1	TRBJ2-7	CSARIREWGYEQYF	TGCAGTGCTAGAATCCGGGAGTGGGGCTACGAGCAGTACTTC
.	TRBD2	TRBV18	TRBJ2-2	CASSPTSVLRELFF	TGTGCCAGCTCGCCCACTAGCGTTCTAAGGGAGCTGTTTTTT
.	TRBD2	TRBV28	TRBJ2-2	CASTLTSVLRMGGELFF	TGTGCCAGCACTTTAACTAGCGTCCTTAGGATGGGCGGGGAGCTGTTTTTT
few	.	TRBV11-1	TRBJ2-3	CASSLGGGGTDTQYF	TGTGCCAGCAGCTTAGGGGGAGGAGGCACAGATACGCAGTATTTT
.	.	TRBV20-1	TRBJ2-3	CSATAGGHTDTQYF	TGCAGTGCTACTGCCGGGGGGCACACAGATACGCAGTATTTT
.	TRBD2	TRBV27	TRBJ2-7	CASSYGTSGYEQYF	TGTGCCAGCAGTTACGGGACTAGCGGTTACGAGCAGTACTTC
many	TRBD1	TRBV19	TRBJ1-2	CASSIPEDRDYGYTF	TGTGCCAGTAGTATCCCTGAAGACAGGGACTATGGCTACACCTTC
many	.	TRBV12-3/TRBV12-4	TRBJ2-1	CASSFKGHNEQFF	TGTGCCAGCAGTTTTAAGGGCCACAATGAGCAGTTCTTC